This T cell receptor (beta chain) was identified during a study of cytomegalovirus exposure and HLA in healthy donors. Study-level findings and limits: There were three CMV-associated chains whose specificity for CMV antigens was confirmed in vitro.

The PCR was carried out with 60 Vbeta primers and 13 Jbeta primers. The protocol was immunoSEQ multiplex PCR, while the TCRdb copy is restricted to in-frame clones and leaves out a portion. The sample carries 150,000 to 200,000 clones, about 80% recorded once. CDR1 is SEHNR and CDR2 is FQNEAQ in the germline V gene (reference sequence). V lost 2 bases, J lost 3 bases, and 7 bases stayed unmatched. The CDR3 consists of 17 residues. This clone has a handful of counts. Antigen specificity is unknown. The chain couples TRBV7-9 to TRBJ2-1, with TRBD2 matching 10 bases. Sequenced input: PBMCs. This sequence originates from a woman in her thirties or forties in good health and CMV-seronegative. The CDR3 DNA reads TGTGCCAGCAGCTTATCAACTAGCGGGGCACTCTACAATGAGCAGTTCTTC. Amino acid sequence: CASSLSTSGALYNEQFF.